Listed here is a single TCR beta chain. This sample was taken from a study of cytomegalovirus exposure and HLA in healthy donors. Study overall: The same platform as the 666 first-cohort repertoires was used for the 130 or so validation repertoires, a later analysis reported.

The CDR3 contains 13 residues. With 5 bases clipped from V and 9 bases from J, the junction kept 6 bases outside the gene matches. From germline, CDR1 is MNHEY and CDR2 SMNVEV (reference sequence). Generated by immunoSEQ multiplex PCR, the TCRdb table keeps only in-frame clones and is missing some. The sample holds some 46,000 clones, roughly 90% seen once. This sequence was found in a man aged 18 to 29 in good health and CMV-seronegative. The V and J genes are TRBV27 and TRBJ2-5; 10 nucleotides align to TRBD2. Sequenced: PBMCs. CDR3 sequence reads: CASSPGTSVAQYF. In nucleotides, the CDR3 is TGTGCCAGCAGTCCCGGGACTAGCGTAGCCCAGTACTTC.